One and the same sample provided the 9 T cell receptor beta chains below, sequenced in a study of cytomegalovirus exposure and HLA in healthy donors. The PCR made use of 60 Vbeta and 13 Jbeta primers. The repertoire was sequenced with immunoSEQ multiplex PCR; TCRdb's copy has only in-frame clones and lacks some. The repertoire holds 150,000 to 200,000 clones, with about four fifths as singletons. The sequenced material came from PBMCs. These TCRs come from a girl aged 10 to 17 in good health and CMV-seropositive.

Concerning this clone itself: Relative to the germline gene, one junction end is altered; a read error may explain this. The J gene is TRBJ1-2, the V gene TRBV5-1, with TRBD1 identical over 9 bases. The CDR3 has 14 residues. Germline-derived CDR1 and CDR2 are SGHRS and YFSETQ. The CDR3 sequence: CASSRGSTGGENFF. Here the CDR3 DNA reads TGCGCCAGCAGCCGGGGGAGTACAGGGGGCGAAAATTTCTTC. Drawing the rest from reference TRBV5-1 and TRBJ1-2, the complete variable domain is KAGVTQTPRYLIKTRGQQVTLSCSPISGHRSVSWYQQTPGQGLQFLFEYFSETQRNKGNFPGRFSGRQFSNSRSEMNVSTLELGDSALYLCASSRGSTGGENFFGSGTRLTVV.

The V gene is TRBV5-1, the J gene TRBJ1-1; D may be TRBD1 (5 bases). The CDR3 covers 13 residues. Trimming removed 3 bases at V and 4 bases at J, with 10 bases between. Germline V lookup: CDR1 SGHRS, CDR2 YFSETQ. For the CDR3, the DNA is TGCGCCAGCAGCTCAGGGCCCGGCACTGAAGCTTTCTTT. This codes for CASSSGPGTEAFF.

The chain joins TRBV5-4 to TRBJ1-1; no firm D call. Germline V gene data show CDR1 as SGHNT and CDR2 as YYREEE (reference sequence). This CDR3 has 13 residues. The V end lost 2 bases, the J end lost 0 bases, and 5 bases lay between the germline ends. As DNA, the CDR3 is TGTGCCAGCAGCTTTCTAATGAACACTGAAGCTTTCTTT. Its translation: CASSFLMNTEAFF.

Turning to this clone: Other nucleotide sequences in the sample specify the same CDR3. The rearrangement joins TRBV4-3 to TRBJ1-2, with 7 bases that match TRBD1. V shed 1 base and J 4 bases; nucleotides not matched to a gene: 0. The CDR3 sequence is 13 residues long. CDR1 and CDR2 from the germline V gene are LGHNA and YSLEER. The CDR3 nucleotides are TGCGCCAGCAGCCAAGGACAGGGCTATGGCTACACCTTC. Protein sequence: CASSQGQGYGYTF.

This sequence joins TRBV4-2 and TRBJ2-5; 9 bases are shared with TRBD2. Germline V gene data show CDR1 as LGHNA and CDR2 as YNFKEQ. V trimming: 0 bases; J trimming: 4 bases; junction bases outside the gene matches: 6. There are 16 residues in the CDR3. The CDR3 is CASSQEGLAGTETQYF. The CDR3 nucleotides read TGTGCCAGCAGCCAAGAGGGTCTAGCGGGGACAGAGACCCAGTACTTC.

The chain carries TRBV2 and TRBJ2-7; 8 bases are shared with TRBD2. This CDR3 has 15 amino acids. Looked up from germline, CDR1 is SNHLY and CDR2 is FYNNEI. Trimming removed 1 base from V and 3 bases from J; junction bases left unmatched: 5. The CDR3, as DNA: TGTGCCAGCAGTGAAGGGCTAGCGGGCGACTACGAGCAGTACTTC. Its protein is CASSEGLAGDYEQYF. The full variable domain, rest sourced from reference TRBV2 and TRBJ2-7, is EPEVTQTPSHQVTQMGQEVILRCVPISNHLYFYWYRQILGQKVEFLVSFYNNEISEKSEIFDDQFSVERPDGSNFTLKIRSTKLEDSAMYFCASSEGLAGDYEQYFGPGTRLTVT.

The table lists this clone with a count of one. The CDR3, as DNA: TGTGCCACCAGCAGAGATGCGGAGGAGAGATCGGCTTTCTTT. This translates into CATSRDAEERSAFF. The chain links TRBV15 to TRBJ1-1; D is uncertain. Trimming pared 0 bases from V and 11 bases from J, leaving 16 bases between. The CDR3 consists of 14 residues. In germline, CDR1 is LNHNV, CDR2 YYDKDF (reference sequence).

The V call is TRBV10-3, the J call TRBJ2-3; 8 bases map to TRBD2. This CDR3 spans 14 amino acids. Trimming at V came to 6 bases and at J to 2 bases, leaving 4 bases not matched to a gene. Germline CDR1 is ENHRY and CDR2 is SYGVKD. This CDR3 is CAIRSGGITDTQYF. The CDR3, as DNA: TGTGCCATCAGGTCGGGGGGGATCACAGATACGCAGTATTTT.

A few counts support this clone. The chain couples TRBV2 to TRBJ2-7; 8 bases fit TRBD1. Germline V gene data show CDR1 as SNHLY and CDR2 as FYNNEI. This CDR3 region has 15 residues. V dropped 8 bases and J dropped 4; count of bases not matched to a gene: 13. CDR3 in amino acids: CASAGTGGFRYEQYF. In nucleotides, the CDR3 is TGTGCCAGCGCAGGGACAGGTGGATTCCGTTACGAGCAGTACTTC.